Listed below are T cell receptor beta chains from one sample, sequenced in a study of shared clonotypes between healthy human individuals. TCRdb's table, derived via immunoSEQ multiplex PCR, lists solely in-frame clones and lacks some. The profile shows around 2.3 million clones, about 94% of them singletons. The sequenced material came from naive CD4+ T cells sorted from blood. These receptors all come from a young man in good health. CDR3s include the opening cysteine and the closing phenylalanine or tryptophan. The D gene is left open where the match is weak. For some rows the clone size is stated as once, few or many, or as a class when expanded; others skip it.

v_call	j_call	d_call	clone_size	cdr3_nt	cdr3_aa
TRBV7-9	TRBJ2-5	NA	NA	TGTGCCAGCAGCTTAGGCCCGAGCGGAGGACAAGAGACCCAGTACTTC	CASSLGPSGGQETQYF
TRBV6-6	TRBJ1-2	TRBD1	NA	TGTGCCAGCAGTTACGGGACAGGGGGCGTAAACTATGGCTACACCTTC	CASSYGTGGVNYGYTF
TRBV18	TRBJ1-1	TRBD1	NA	TGTGCCAGCTCACCCCTTACAGGGGTGAGCACTGAAGCTTTCTTT	CASSPLTGVSTEAFF
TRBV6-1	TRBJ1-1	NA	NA	TGTGCCAGCAGTCTAGGGGACACTGAAGCTTTCTTT	CASSLGDTEAFF
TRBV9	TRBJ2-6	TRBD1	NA	TGTGCCAGCAGCGGGACAGGGGGGATCTCTGGGGCCAACGTCCTGACTTTC	CASSGTGGISGANVLTF
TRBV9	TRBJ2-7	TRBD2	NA	TGTGCCAGCAGCACGGACGTCGGCGGCTATACTAGCGTCTACGAGCAGTACTTC	CASSTDVGGYTSVYEQYF
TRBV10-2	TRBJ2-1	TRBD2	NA	TGCGCCAGCAGACTAGCGGGAGGTGGGGGTGAGCAGTTCTTC	CASRLAGGGGEQFF
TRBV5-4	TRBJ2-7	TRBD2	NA	TGTGCCAGCAGCTCTGCTAGCGGGGGGGCCTACGAGCAGTACTTC	CASSSASGGAYEQYF
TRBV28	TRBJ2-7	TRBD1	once	TGTGCCAGCAGTTTCTCTCTCACCGGGACAGAAGCTTACGAGCAGTACTTC	CASSFSLTGTEAYEQYF
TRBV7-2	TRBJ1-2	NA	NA	TGTGCCAGCAGCTTCTTGGAATATGGCTACACCTTC	CASSFLEYGYTF
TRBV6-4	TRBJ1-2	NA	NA	TGTGCCAGCAGCCCAGACGCGAACTATGGCTACACCTTC	CASSPDANYGYTF
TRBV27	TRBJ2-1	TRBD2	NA	TGTGCCAGCAGTTTATCGAAGGGACTAGCGGTTGAGAGCTCCTACAATGAGCAGTTCTTC	CASSLSKGLAVESSYNEQFF
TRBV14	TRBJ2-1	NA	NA	TGTGCCAGCAGCCAAGAGCCAGGACCCGGGGGAAGAGAGGAGCAGTTCTTC	CASSQEPGPGGREEQFF
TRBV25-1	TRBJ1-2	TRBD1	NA	TGTGCCAGCAGAGGGGACAGCTCCTATGGCTACACCTTC	CASRGDSSYGYTF
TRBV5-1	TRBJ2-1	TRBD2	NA	TGCGCCAGCAGCTCTGGCGGGCTAGCGGAAAACAATGAGCAGTTCTTC	CASSSGGLAENNEQFF
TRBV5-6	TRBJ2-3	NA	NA	TGTGCCAGCAGCTTGAGGGGGACCACAGATACGCAGTATTTT	CASSLRGTTDTQYF
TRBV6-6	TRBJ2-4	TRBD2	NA	TGTGCCAGCAGTTCTAGCGGCTTAGCCAAAAACATTCAGTACTTC	CASSSSGLAKNIQYF
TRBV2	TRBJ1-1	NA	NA	TGTGCCAGCAGTGACGTGGGGAGGGTCACTGAAGCTTTCTTT	CASSDVGRVTEAFF
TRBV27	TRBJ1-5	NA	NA	TGTGCCAGCAGTGGGGCGGGCTATAGCAATCAGCCCCAGCATTTT	CASSGAGYSNQPQHF
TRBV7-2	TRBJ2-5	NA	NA	TGTGCCAGCAGCTTAAGTATGGCGTTAGCCCAGTACTTC	CASSLSMALAQYF
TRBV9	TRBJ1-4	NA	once	TGTGCCAGCAGTCGGACAGCTCTGGATGAAAAACTGTTTTTT	CASSRTALDEKLFF
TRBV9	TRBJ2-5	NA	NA	TGTGCCAGCAGCGTAGATGGTACTCGAACGGAGACCCAGTACTTC	CASSVDGTRTETQYF
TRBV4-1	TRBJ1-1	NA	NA	TGCGCCAGCAGCCAAATGGGACATGAGGAAACTGAAGCTTTCTTT	CASSQMGHEETEAFF
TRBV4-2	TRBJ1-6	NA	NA	TGTGCCAGCAGCCGAACCTTCCGGGGGGATAATTCACCCCTCCACTTT	CASSRTFRGDNSPLHF
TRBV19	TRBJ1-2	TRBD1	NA	TGTGCCAGTAGTATAACAGGGGGTGGCTACACCTTC	CASSITGGGYTF
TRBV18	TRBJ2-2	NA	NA	TGTGCCAGCTCACCACGAAGAAAGACCGACGCGAACACCGGGGAGCTGTTTTTT	CASSPRRKTDANTGELFF
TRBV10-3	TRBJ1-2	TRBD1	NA	TGTGCCATCAGTGATTCGACAGGGGTGGGTGGCTACACCTTC	CAISDSTGVGGYTF
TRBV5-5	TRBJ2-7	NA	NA	TGTGCCAGCAGCTTACGGAGCGGAACCTACGAGCAGTACTTC	CASSLRSGTYEQYF
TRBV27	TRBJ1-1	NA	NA	TGTGCCAGCAGTCCGACAGGCTCCACTGAAGCTTTCTTT	CASSPTGSTEAFF
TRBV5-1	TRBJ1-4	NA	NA	TGCGCCAGCACCCGGGGGCCCGGGATTGAAAAACTGTTTTTT	CASTRGPGIEKLFF
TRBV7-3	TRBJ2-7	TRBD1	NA	TGTGCCAGCAGCTTAACTGGGACAGGGGTGGCCGAGCAGTACTTC	CASSLTGTGVAEQYF
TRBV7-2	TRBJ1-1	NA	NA	TGTGCCAGCAGCCGACAGAACACTGAAGCTTTCTTT	CASSRQNTEAFF
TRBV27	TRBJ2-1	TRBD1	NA	TGTGCCAGCAGTTTTTCAGGGGGCACCTACAATGAGCAGTTCTTC	CASSFSGGTYNEQFF
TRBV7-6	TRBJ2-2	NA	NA	TGTGCCAGCAGTACCCCCCCGATGCAAGGGGAGCTGTTTTTT	CASSTPPMQGELFF